A single sample gave rise to the 14 T cell receptor beta chains below, sequenced in a study of shared clonotypes between healthy human individuals. Profiling relied on immunoSEQ multiplex PCR, and the TCRdb table lists in-frame clones only, not all of them. The table includes some 2,500,000 clones, under 95% detected once. The specimen was naive CD4+ T cells from PBMCs. The subset: CD45RA+ positively selected. All receptors derive from a man between 18 and 35 years old in good health. Some clones in this sample may be carry-over from other donors' samples.

This clone has a single count. The identical CDR3 is also encoded by other nucleotide sequences in the sample. This chain connects TRBV5-1 to TRBJ2-1, with D maybe TRBD1 (5 bases). CDR3 length: 15 amino acids. V lost 2 bases and J lost 0, with 9 bases in between. Germline CDR1 reads SGHRS; CDR2 reads YFSETQ. CDR3 sequence reads: CASSFRDSSYNEQFF. The CDR3 region has the DNA TGCGCCAGCAGCTTCAGGGATAGCTCCTACAATGAGCAGTTCTTC.

This clone was found once. The genes are TRBV30 and TRBJ2-3, with TRBD2 matching over 11 bases. CDR3 length: 15 amino acids. J lost 4 bases, V lost 4 bases, and 7 bases had no gene match. From germline, CDR1 is GTSNPN and CDR2 SVGIG (reference sequence). The CDR3 nucleotides read TGTGCCTGGACCAAACTAGCGGGAGTACCAGATACGCAGTATTTT. This codes for CAWTKLAGVPDTQYF.

The J gene is TRBJ2-3, the V gene TRBV30; 10 bases are shared with TRBD2. Germline CDR1 and CDR2: GTSNPN and SVGIG (reference sequence). The length of the CDR3 is 16 residues. Trimming took 8 bases from V and 4 from J; bases not matched to a gene: 15. CDR3 DNA sequence: TGTGCCGGGAACCTCTTAGCGGGAGGCCCAGCAGATACGCAGTATTTT. It specifies CAGNLLAGGPADTQYF.

The rearrangement joins TRBV12-5 to TRBJ2-1; no definite D call. The CDR3 sequence is 10 residues long. Germline CDR1 LGHNT, CDR2 FRNRAP. V was cut by 5 bases and J by 8 bases, with 4 bases left in between. CDR3 DNA: TGTGCTAGTGGTCCCCATGAGCAGTTCTTC. Amino acid sequence: CASGPHEQFF. Based on the CDR3 plus reference TRBV12-5 and TRBJ2-1, the full variable domain is DARVTQTPRHKVTEMGQEVTMRCQPILGHNTVFWYRQTMMQGLELLAYFRNRAPLDDSGMPKDRFSAEMPDATLATLKIQPSEPRDSAVYFCASGPHEQFFGPGTRLTVL.

A single count supports this clone. The genes are TRBV18 and TRBJ2-5; no reliable D call. V lost 2 bases and J lost 5, with 12 bases in between. The germline CDR1 and CDR2 sequences are KGHSH and LQKENI. The length of the CDR3 is 14 residues. The CDR3: CASSPIRVRETQYF. The DNA of the CDR3 is TGTGCCAGCTCACCAATAAGGGTCAGGGAGACCCAGTACTTC.

The chain links TRBV6-5 to TRBJ2-3; TRBD2 matches at 9 bases. This CDR3 spans 15 amino acids. CDR1 is MNHEY and CDR2 is SVGAGI in the germline V gene. V trimming: 6 bases; J trimming: 7 bases; junction bases outside the gene matches: 11. CDR3 sequence: CASRNAGGPGYTQYF. The CDR3 coding sequence is TGTGCCAGCAGGAACGCGGGAGGGCCGGGGTATACGCAGTATTTT.

The rearrangement joins TRBV28 to TRBJ1-2; D might be TRBD1 (5 bases). Trimming stripped 1 base from V and 4 bases from J, with 16 bases between. The germline gives CDR1 MDHEN, CDR2 SYDVKM. The CDR3 extends over 16 amino acids. The CDR3 DNA reads TGTGCCAGCAGTTTATCGTACCCCGTCGGGGGCTATGGCTACACCTTC. It specifies CASSLSYPVGGYGYTF.

The chain has TRBV5-1 and TRBJ2-3; no clear D. From germline, CDR1 is SGHRS and CDR2 YFSETQ. The CDR3 length is 15 residues. Trimming removed 0 bases from V and 0 bases from J, with 8 bases in between. CDR3 in DNA: TGCGCCAGCAGCTTGGTGGACGCTAGCACAGATACGCAGTATTTT. Translated: CASSLVDASTDTQYF.

The gene calls are TRBV29-1 and TRBJ2-7, with 12 positions matching TRBD1. V dropped 6 bases and J dropped 9; count of bases not matched to a gene: 6. CDR3 size: 12 residues. Per the germline V gene, CDR1 is SQVTM and CDR2 is ANQGSEA. The CDR3 loop is CSVGTGGMVQYF. In nucleotides, the CDR3 is TGCAGCGTGGGGACAGGGGGCATGGTGCAGTACTTC.

The genes are TRBV19 and TRBJ1-2, with D perhaps TRBD1 (5 bases). The CDR3 is 12 amino acids. The V gene's germline CDR1 is LNHDA and CDR2 SQIVND (reference sequence). Trimming took 8 bases from V and 9 from J, leaving 16 bases between them. The CDR3 here is CASRGRRDSYTF. The CDR3 DNA sequence: TGTGCCAGTCGGGGACGGCGAGATAGCTACACCTTC.

The chain uses TRBV6-1 and TRBJ2-7; TRBD1 agrees at 9 bases. Trimming at V came to 6 bases and at J to 6 bases, leaving 6 bases not matched to a gene. Germline loops: CDR1 MNHNS, CDR2 SASEGT. The CDR3 extends over 13 amino acids. CDR3 in amino acids: CASRAGTGIEQYF. The DNA for the CDR3 is TGTGCCAGCAGAGCCGGGACAGGGATCGAGCAGTACTTC.

The chain combines TRBV18 with TRBJ2-5, with D uncertain. V lost 2 bases, J lost 3 bases, and 7 bases lay in between. The CDR3 totals 13 residues. CDR1 is KGHSH and CDR2 is LQKENI in the germline V gene. The CDR3 loop reads CASSPISEETQYF. As DNA, the CDR3 is TGTGCCAGCTCACCAATAAGCGAAGAGACCCAGTACTTC.

This clone was detected once. J is TRBJ1-3 and V is TRBV5-6; possible D gene TRBD1, 5 bases. Trimming cost V 1 base and J 4 bases, with 12 bases left between them. This CDR3 is built from 15 residues. Germline values: CDR1 SGHDT, CDR2 YYEEEE. CDR3 sequence (DNA): TGTGCCAGCAGCTTGACCAGTGGGGCCGGAAACACCATATATTTT. This translates into CASSLTSGAGNTIYF.

This sequence joins TRBV28 and TRBJ1-2; 8 bases are shared with TRBD1. The CDR3 covers 17 residues. Losses at the gene ends were 1 base for V and 1 base for J; bases not matched to a gene: 8. Germline-derived CDR1 and CDR2 are MDHEN and SYDVKM. CDR3 sequence reads: CASSLLPGTGDNYGYTF. For the CDR3, the DNA is TGTGCCAGCAGTTTATTACCGGGGACAGGAGATAACTATGGCTACACCTTC.